This T cell receptor beta chain was sequenced in a study of OX40 agonist ivuxolimab in advanced cancers. The CDR3 totals 18 residues. Germline-derived CDR1 and CDR2 are SGHAT and FQNNGV. Unmatched junction bases numbered 13, after V lost 2 bases and J lost 4 bases. The table came from immunoSEQ multiplex PCR; TCRdb's copy has only in-frame clones and leaves some out. The sample carries 150,000 to 170,000 clones, approximately 94% recorded once. Sample: CD4+ or CD8+ T cells sorted from blood, taken in a trial of the OX40 agonist ivuxolimab. The genes are TRBV11-2 and TRBJ2-3; TRBD2 agrees at 9 bases. The clonotype was recovered from an adult with an advanced solid tumor such as melanoma, head and neck, liver or kidney cancer. In nucleotides, the CDR3 is TGTGCCAGCAGCTTATCTCACTTAGCGGGAGCGTTGGCAGATACGCAGTATTTT. It translates to CASSLSHLAGALADTQYF.